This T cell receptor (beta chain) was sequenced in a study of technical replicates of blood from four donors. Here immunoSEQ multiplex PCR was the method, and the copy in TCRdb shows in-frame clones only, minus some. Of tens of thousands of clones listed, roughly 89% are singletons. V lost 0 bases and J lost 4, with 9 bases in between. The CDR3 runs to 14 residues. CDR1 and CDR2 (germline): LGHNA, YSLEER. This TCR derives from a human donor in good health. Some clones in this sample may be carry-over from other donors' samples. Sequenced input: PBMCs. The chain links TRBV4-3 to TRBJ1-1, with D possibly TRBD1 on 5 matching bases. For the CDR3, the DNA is TGCGCCAGCAGCCAAGATTGGGGGGGCACTGAAGCTTTCTTT. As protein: CASSQDWGGTEAFF.